Listed below are T cell receptor beta chains from one sample, sequenced in a study of blood T cell repertoires in COVID-19. Clones were read by immunoSEQ multiplex PCR, and TCRdb kept only the in-frame ones, dropping some. Of 200,000 to 250,000 clones listed, around nine tenths are singletons. The sample comprised peripheral blood. Receptors originate from a man in his fifties or sixties who had recovered from COVID-19. Both conserved end residues are part of each CDR3. Fields, in order: clone size, J gene, D gene, V gene, CDR3 protein, CDR3 DNA. A D gene is named only where the DNA matches it firmly. Clone size is given for some rows only: seen once, a few or many times, or a class if the clone is expanded.

>NA|TRBJ1-2|NA|TRBV4-3
CASSRGFAERGYTF
TGCGCCAGCAGCCGAGGGTTCGCCGAACGAGGCTACACCTTC
>NA|TRBJ1-1|NA|TRBV14
CASSHRGLGAFF
TGTGCCAGCAGCCATAGAGGGTTGGGTGCTTTCTTT
>NA|TRBJ2-1|NA|TRBV20-1
CSASMSEEQFF
TGCAGTGCTAGTATGTCGGAGGAGCAGTTCTTC
>NA|TRBJ1-4|NA|TRBV13
CASSLRDTTEKLFF
TGTGCCAGCAGCTTAAGGGACACAACCGAAAAACTGTTTTTT
>NA|TRBJ1-4|NA|TRBV21-1
CASNKQVWGDEKLFF
TGTGCCAGTAACAAACAGGTATGGGGGGATGAAAAACTGTTTTTT
>NA|TRBJ2-3|NA|TRBV7-2
CASSFGRLTSTDTQYF
TGTGCCAGCAGCTTCGGAAGACTTACTAGCACAGATACGCAGTATTTT
>NA|TRBJ2-3|TRBD2|TRBV19
CASRYLAGGPDTQYF
TGTGCCAGTCGCTATTTAGCGGGGGGGCCCGATACGCAGTATTTT
>NA|TRBJ2-1|NA|TRBV7-9
CASSLVSNEQFF
TGTGCCAGCAGCTTAGTTTCTAATGAGCAGTTCTTC
>NA|TRBJ1-1|TRBD1|TRBV18
CASSSRGRNTEAFF
TGTGCCAGCTCAAGCAGGGGGAGGAACACTGAAGCTTTCTTT
>NA|TRBJ2-7|NA|TRBV20-1
CSASIGGSSYEQYF
TGCAGTGCTAGTATCGGAGGGAGCTCCTACGAGCAGTACTTC
>NA|TRBJ1-2|NA|TRBV9
CASSVRDNPNYGYTF
TGTGCCAGCAGCGTCCGGGATAACCCCAACTATGGCTACACCTTC
>NA|TRBJ1-2|NA|TRBV7-6
CASSPSRQPIYGYTF
TGTGCCAGCAGCCCCTCGAGGCAGCCCATATATGGCTACACCTTC
>NA|TRBJ2-5|TRBD2|TRBV3-1/TRBV3-2
CASSQDWTSGGGTQYF
TGTGCCAGCAGCCAAGATTGGACTAGCGGGGGCGGGACCCAGTACTTC
>once|TRBJ1-2|TRBD1|TRBV29-1
CSGWTGGNYGYTF
TGCAGCGGGTGGACAGGCGGGAACTATGGCTACACCTTC
>few|TRBJ1-2|TRBD1|TRBV7-9
CASSLTTGGAMRGYTF
TGTGCCAGCAGCTTAACAACAGGGGGCGCAATGAGGGGCTACACCTTC
>NA|TRBJ2-1|NA|TRBV19
CASSRQINEQFF
TGTGCCAGTAGTAGACAGATTAATGAGCAGTTCTTC
>NA|TRBJ2-2|NA|TRBV11-2
CASSQQGSNTGELFF
TGTGCCAGCAGCCAACAGGGTTCGAACACCGGGGAGCTGTTTTTT
>NA|TRBJ2-3|NA|TRBV2
CASSGSTYRGDTQYF
TGTGCCAGCAGTGGTTCAACTTATAGGGGAGATACGCAGTATTTT
>NA|TRBJ2-3|NA|TRBV12-3/TRBV12-4
CASSSGHTDTQYF
TGTGCCAGCAGTTCGGGACACACAGATACGCAGTATTTT
>many|TRBJ2-7|TRBD1|TRBV6-2/TRBV6-3
CASSRQGPSYEQYF
TGTGCCAGCAGTCGACAGGGCCCTTCCTACGAGCAGTACTTC
>NA|TRBJ1-5|NA|TRBV2
CASSGEGISNQPQHF
TGTGCCAGCAGCGGGGAAGGGATTAGCAATCAGCCCCAGCATTTT
>many|TRBJ2-3|TRBD2|TRBV11-2
CASSQTSVSTDTQYF
TGTGCCAGCAGCCAAACTAGCGTAAGCACAGATACGCAGTATTTT
>NA|TRBJ1-2|TRBD1|TRBV5-1
CASSFGDRAYGYTF
TGCGCCAGCAGCTTCGGTGACAGGGCCTATGGCTACACCTTC
>NA|TRBJ2-7|TRBD2|TRBV11-2
CASSFGLDPYEQYF
TGTGCCAGCAGCTTCGGACTAGACCCCTACGAGCAGTACTTC
>NA|TRBJ2-1|TRBD1|TRBV29-1
CSAPGQGGNEQFF
TGCAGCGCTCCGGGACAGGGGGGTAATGAGCAGTTCTTC
>once|TRBJ2-7|TRBD2|TRBV5-4
CASRLAGGGEQYF
TGTGCCAGCAGACTAGCGGGGGGAGGAGAGCAGTACTTC